Shown below are 5 T cell receptor beta chains from a single sample sequenced in a study of somatic mutations in cytotoxic T cells in rheumatoid arthritis. Clones were sequenced by immunoSEQ multiplex PCR, and TCRdb holds only the in-frame ones, with some missing. This sample has under 30,000 clones; around 74% occur once, and the top ten carry more than 7.5%. Sequenced input: CD8+ T cells sorted from blood. These TCRs come from a woman between 18 and 29 years old in good health.

V usage is TRBV28 and J usage is TRBJ2-7, with D perhaps matching TRBD2 (6 bases). Germline-derived CDR1 and CDR2 are MDHEN and SYDVKM. V lost 0 bases and J lost 4, with 10 bases in between. The CDR3 is made up of 14 amino acids. The CDR3, as DNA: TGTGCCAGCAGTTTATGGGGGGGTGTTTACGAGCAGTACGTC. Residues: CASSLWGGVYEQYV.

The rearrangement links TRBV4-1 to TRBJ2-3, with D unresolved. Germline loops: CDR1 MGHRA, CDR2 YSYEKL. Trimming shortened V by 0 bases and J by 7 bases, and 20 bases separated the two germline ends. CDR3 length equals 17 residues. CDR3 coding DNA: TGCGCCAGCAGCCAAGAGAATGCAGGCATTGGAGTATATACGCAGTATTTT. Residues: CASSQENAGIGVYTQYF.

This clone was detected a few times. The chain carries TRBV14 and TRBJ1-1; 7 nucleotides match TRBD1. Trimming cost V 7 bases and J 1 base; bases outside gene matches: 6. This CDR3 has 14 residues. The germline CDR1 and CDR2 sequences are SGHDN and FVKESK. The DNA for the CDR3 is TGTGCCAGCAAACTACAGGGGACGAACACTGAAGCTTTCTTT. Protein sequence: CASKLQGTNTEAFF.

The chain is built from TRBV27 and TRBJ1-4, with 9 bases aligning to TRBD1. The J segment lost 11 bases and the V segment lost 1 base, leaving 8 bases of the junction unmatched. There are 15 residues in the CDR3. Germline V gene sequence: CDR1 MNHEY, CDR2 SMNVEV (reference sequence). In DNA form, the CDR3 reads TGTGCCAGCAGTTTATGGGGCGGGACAGGGCAGAAACTGTTTTTT. Encoded protein: CASSLWGGTGQKLFF.

This chain links TRBV7-8 with TRBJ1-4; 11 bases line up with TRBD1. J lost 4 bases, V lost 4 bases, and 14 bases had no gene match. CDR1 and CDR2 (germline): SGHVS, FQNEAQ. CDR3 length: 19 residues. Written as DNA, the CDR3 is TGTGCCAGCAGCTGGGGGAGCCGGGACAGGGGGGACTTTAATGAAAAACTGTTTTTT. It yields the protein CASSWGSRDRGDFNEKLFF.